These T cell receptor beta chains were read from a single sample in a study of blood T cell repertoires in COVID-19. Some clones are missing from TCRdb's copy, which holds only in-frame ones; the method was immunoSEQ multiplex PCR. The sample holds about 250,000 clones; roughly nine tenths are singletons and the top ten take 3%. Sample: peripheral blood. The receptors originated from a man aged 18 to 30 with active or convalescent COVID-19. CDR3s include the opening cysteine and the closing phenylalanine or tryptophan. D genes are given only for firm matches. Clone size is given for some rows only: seen once, a few or many times, or a class if the clone is expanded.

v_call	j_call	clone_size	d_call	cdr3_aa	cdr3_nt
TRBV6-6	TRBJ2-1	-	TRBD2	CASSRLGMGGISSYNEQFF	TGTGCCAGCAGTCGCTTGGGTATGGGGGGGATCAGCTCCTACAATGAGCAGTTCTTC
TRBV6-5	TRBJ1-4	few	-	CASSQQGGSEKLFF	TGTGCCAGCAGCCAACAGGGAGGGAGTGAAAAACTGTTTTTT
TRBV5-8	TRBJ1-4	-	TRBD1	CASSLDRDSIFENEKLFF	TGTGCCAGCAGCTTAGACCGGGACAGTATCTTTGAGAATGAAAAACTGTTTTTT
TRBV4-3	TRBJ2-1	-	TRBD2	CASSLRTSGISYNEQFF	TGCGCCAGCAGCCTCCGGACTAGCGGGATCTCCTACAATGAGCAGTTCTTC
TRBV6-2/TRBV6-3	TRBJ2-7	-	-	CASTPDSISYEQYF	TGTGCCAGCACCCCCGACTCGATCTCCTACGAGCAGTACTTC
TRBV4-3	TRBJ2-1	-	TRBD2	CASSQFEWTSGTSSSYNEQFF	TGCGCCAGCAGCCAATTCGAGTGGACTAGCGGGACCTCAAGCTCCTACAATGAGCAGTTCTTC
TRBV6-2/TRBV6-3	TRBJ2-7	-	TRBD1	CASSLQGADGYF	TGTGCCAGCAGTTTACAGGGGGCAGACGGGTACTTC
TRBV5-1	TRBJ2-5	once	-	CASSPSGGGDQYF	TGCGCCAGCAGTCCCAGTGGGGGGGGCGACCAGTACTTC
TRBV5-1	TRBJ2-5	-	TRBD2	CASSLAISGGATETQYF	TGCGCCAGCAGCTTGGCCATTAGCGGGGGGGCCACAGAGACCCAGTACTTC
TRBV9	TRBJ1-1	-	TRBD1	CASSPNDRVYAEAFF	TGTGCCAGCAGCCCGAATGACAGGGTCTACGCTGAAGCTTTCTTT
TRBV7-3	TRBJ1-1	-	-	CASSLIHGDTEAFF	TGTGCCAGCAGCTTAATTCACGGTGACACTGAAGCTTTCTTT
TRBV19	TRBJ2-3	-	-	CASSPSWASTDTQYF	TGTGCCAGTAGTCCCTCCTGGGCTAGCACAGATACGCAGTATTTT
TRBV5-1	TRBJ1-2	few	-	CASSLGLLEHGYTF	TGCGCCAGCAGCCTCGGACTTCTAGAACATGGCTACACCTTC
TRBV18	TRBJ2-7	-	TRBD1	CASSPGTDEQYF	TGTGCCAGCTCACCTGGGACAGACGAGCAGTACTTC
TRBV3-1/TRBV3-2	TRBJ1-2	-	-	CASSQAIYGYTF	TGTGCCAGCAGCCAAGCTATCTATGGCTACACCTTC
TRBV5-4	TRBJ2-4	once	-	CASSLYGIAKNIQYF	TGTGCCAGCAGCTTGTACGGGATAGCCAAAAACATTCAGTACTTC
TRBV6-5	TRBJ2-7	-	TRBD2	CASSYSRTSGDYEQYF	TGTGCCAGCAGTTACTCGAGGACTAGCGGGGACTACGAGCAGTACTTC